The T cell receptor beta chain described here comes from a study of blood T cell repertoires in COVID-19. Study details: Both acute and convalescent COVID-19 samples were obtained from the United States, Italy and Spain. Sources were T cells, B-cell-depleted T cells, or PBMCs; the material itself was cDNA or gDNA.

Germline V gives CDR1 LNHDA, CDR2 SQIVND (reference sequence). The CDR3 totals 14 residues. Trimming removed 8 bases from V and 5 bases from J; junction bases left unmatched: 11. Original methodology: Reference gene primer amplification gave estimated nucleated cell counts. Only in-frame clones appear in the TCRdb table, and some are missing; sequencing was by immunoSEQ multiplex PCR. D and trimming were read from the DNA, whereas the V and J calls and clone size are those reported in that table. The table has fewer than 200,000 clones, approximately 85% seen once. The J gene is TRBJ1-2, the V gene TRBV19; 7 bases align to TRBD1. Sequenced: peripheral blood. This receptor was identified in a man in his 60s who had recovered from COVID-19. CDR3 nucleotide sequence: TGTGCCAGTTTCCCTGACAGGGTAGGATATGGCTACACCTTC. Translation: CASFPDRVGYGYTF.